What follows are 15 T cell receptor beta chains derived from one specimen sequenced in a study of cytomegalovirus exposure and HLA in healthy donors. This PCR relied on a set of 60 Vbeta primers and 13 Jbeta primers. Sequenced by immunoSEQ multiplex PCR; TCRdb stores in-frame clones only, minus some. The sample has about 120,000 clones, 15% to 20% seen once; the top ten hold about 2.6%. The sequencing sample was made of PBMCs. The receptors were gathered from a female donor in good health and CMV-seropositive.

J is TRBJ2-7 and V is TRBV28; tentative D call: TRBD2 (5 bases). CDR1 and CDR2 from the germline V gene are MDHEN and SYDVKM. This CDR3 is 11 amino acids long. The V end was cut by 6 bases, the J end by 7 bases, with 10 bases between. The CDR3 reads CASSWSGEQYF. In DNA form, the CDR3 reads TGTGCCAGCAGCTGGTCGGGGGAGCAGTACTTC.

The chain has TRBV28 and TRBJ1-2; 9 nucleotides match TRBD1. There are 14 residues in the CDR3. The V gene's germline CDR1 is MDHEN and CDR2 SYDVKM. V was clipped by 10 bases and J by 8 bases; unmatched bases: 14. The CDR3 bases are TGTGCCACCTTTTACAGGGGGCGAAACCTAGGCTACACCTTC. Its translation: CATFYRGRNLGYTF.

This clone was counted only a few times. The J gene is TRBJ1-1, the V gene TRBV4-1, with no clear D. V was pared by 6 bases and J by 2 bases, with 13 bases between. The CDR3 length is 14 residues. In germline, CDR1 is MGHRA, CDR2 YSYEKL. CDR3 nucleotide sequence: TGCGCCAGCAGGGAGACGGAACGTAACACTGAAGCTTTCTTT. Its translation is CASRETERNTEAFF.

The J gene is TRBJ2-5, the V gene TRBV30, with 8 bases fitting TRBD1. V gave up 0 bases and J gave up 6 bases; unmatched junction bases: 3. Germline V gene data show CDR1 as GTSNPN and CDR2 as SVGIG (reference sequence). CDR3 length equals 13 residues. Written as DNA, the CDR3 is TGTGCCTGGAGTGTTGACAGGGGACAGACCCAGTACTTC. Its protein product is CAWSVDRGQTQYF.

There are a few counts of this clone. As DNA, the CDR3 is TGCGCCAGCAGCCCTCAGACGGGGAACTATGGCTACACCTTC. Its translation: CASSPQTGNYGYTF. The V gene is TRBV5-1, the J gene TRBJ1-2; no firm D call. Trimming pared 4 bases from V and 2 bases from J, leaving 12 bases between. The CDR3 consists of 14 residues. Germline V gives CDR1 SGHRS, CDR2 YFSETQ.

J is TRBJ1-6 and V is TRBV14; D is ambiguous. The length of the CDR3 is 13 residues. V was shortened by 1 base and J by 7 bases, with 5 bases between the two germline ends. Germline lookup yields CDR1 SGHDN and CDR2 FVKESK. The CDR3 DNA sequence: TGTGCCAGCAGCCAAGTCCGGAATTCACCCCTCCACTTT. Translation gives CASSQVRNSPLHF.

This clone was observed a few times. V usage is TRBV6-5 and J usage is TRBJ2-7; tentative D call: TRBD2 (6 bases). Trimming stripped 2 bases from V and 3 bases from J, with 14 bases between. The CDR3 length is 15 residues. Germline V gene sequence: CDR1 MNHEY, CDR2 SVGAGI. The CDR3, as DNA: TGTGCCAGCAGTTACGAACAGACTAGATACTACGAGCAGTACTTC. As protein: CASSYEQTRYYEQYF.

The rearrangement joins TRBV27 to TRBJ1-1; TRBD1 is a possible D gene (5 bases). V was clipped by 11 bases and J by 6 bases, with 13 bases between them. The germline CDR1 and CDR2 sequences are MNHEY and SMNVEV (reference sequence). This CDR3 has 11 amino acids. CDR3 nucleotide sequence: TGTGCCTCAGGGAGGAGGGCTGAAGCTTTCTTT. It is translated as CASGRRAEAFF.

V is TRBV6-5 and J is TRBJ2-7; unclear D gene. CDR1 and CDR2 from the germline V gene are MNHEY and SVGAGI. The V and J ends lost 7 bases and 4 bases respectively, with 14 bases between them. This CDR3 has 13 residues. The CDR3 DNA reads as TGTGCCAGCACTCAGGATGTTGGGTACGAGCAGTACTTC. Its translation is CASTQDVGYEQYF.

The chain carries TRBV2 and TRBJ1-4; a possible D gene is TRBD1 (5 bases). From germline, CDR1 is SNHLY and CDR2 FYNNEI. V was clipped by 6 bases and J by 0 bases, with 11 bases between them. The CDR3 is 15 residues long. The CDR3 nucleotides read TGTGCCAGCAGGGATACGGGGGCAACTAATGAAAAACTGTTTTTT. It specifies CASRDTGATNEKLFF.

There are a few counts of this clone. The chain couples TRBV2 to TRBJ1-1; D unresolved. CDR3 length: 13 amino acids. Germline V gene data show CDR1 as SNHLY and CDR2 as FYNNEI. Trimming left V 3 bases short and J 0 bases short, with 5 bases between. The CDR3 loop reads CASSEAVNTEAFF. CDR3 nucleotides: TGTGCCAGCAGTGAGGCAGTGAACACTGAAGCTTTCTTT.

CDR3 nucleotide sequence: TGTGCCAGCAGTTACTCGATGGGACAGGGTTTTGGCTACACCTTC. This encodes CASSYSMGQGFGYTF. The V gene is TRBV6-6, the J gene TRBJ1-2; 9 bases are shared with TRBD1. This CDR3 is built from 15 residues. V trimming: 0 bases; J trimming: 7 bases; junction bases outside the gene matches: 6. Germline V lookup: CDR1 MNHNY, CDR2 SVGAGI (reference sequence).

The V and J genes are TRBV5-1 and TRBJ2-5, with 7 nucleotides matching TRBD2. The CDR3 totals 16 residues. Germline loops: CDR1 SGHRS, CDR2 YFSETQ. V shed 4 bases, J shed 5 bases, and the junction held 14 bases outside the gene matches. The CDR3 DNA reads TGCGCCAGCAGCGGAGGTCCGGCCATGGGGGGGGAGACCCAGTACTTC. Its protein product is CASSGGPAMGGETQYF.

The V gene is TRBV28, the J gene TRBJ1-5; TRBD1 is a possible D gene (5 bases). Between the trimmed V and J ends, which lost 1 base and 6 bases, there was a span of 13 bases. Germline V CDR1 and CDR2: MDHEN, SYDVKM. CDR3 length: 15 amino acids. DNA of the CDR3: TGTGCCAGCAGTTTATTTAGCAGGGTGGGTCAGCCCCAGCATTTT. This gives the protein CASSLFSRVGQPQHF.

The chain employs TRBV7-9 and TRBJ1-2, with D perhaps matching TRBD1 (6 bases). The length of the CDR3 is 14 residues. V was cut by 7 bases and J by 8 bases, with 20 bases left in between. Germline V gene sequence: CDR1 SEHNR, CDR2 FQNEAQ (reference sequence). CDR3 loop: CASNFRAGAGGYTF. CDR3 DNA: TGTGCCAGCAACTTCAGGGCAGGGGCAGGGGGCTACACCTTC.